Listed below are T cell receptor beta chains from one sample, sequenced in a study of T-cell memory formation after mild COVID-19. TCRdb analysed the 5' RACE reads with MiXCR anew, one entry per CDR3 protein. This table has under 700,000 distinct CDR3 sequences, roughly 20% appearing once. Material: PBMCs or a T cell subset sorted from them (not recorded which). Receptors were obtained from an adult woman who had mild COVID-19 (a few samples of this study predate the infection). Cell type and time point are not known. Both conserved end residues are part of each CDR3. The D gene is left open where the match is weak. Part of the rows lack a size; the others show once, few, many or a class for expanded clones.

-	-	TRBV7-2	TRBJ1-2	CASSASQRTGYTF	TGTGCCAGCAGCGCCTCGCAGCGCACGGGCTACACCTTC
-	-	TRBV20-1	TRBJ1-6	CSAVRGPSPLHF	TGCAGTGCAGTCAGAGGCCCCTCACCCCTCCACTTT
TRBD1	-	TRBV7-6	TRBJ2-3	CASSLDLKGARVSDTQYF	TGTGCCAGCAGCTTAGACCTGAAGGGGGCGCGGGTTTCAGATACGCAGTATTTT
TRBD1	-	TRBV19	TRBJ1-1	CASSTTGGWAFF	TGTGCCAGTAGTACTACAGGGGGCTGGGCTTTCTTT
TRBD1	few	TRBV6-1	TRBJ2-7	CASSELVGTGVGEQYF	TGTGCCAGCAGTGAGTTGGTTGGGACAGGGGTTGGCGAGCAGTACTTC
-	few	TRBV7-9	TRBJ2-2	CAGTNTGELFF	TGTGCCGGGACAAACACCGGGGAGCTGTTTTTT
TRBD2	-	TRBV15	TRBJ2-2	CATSAGYTGELFF	TGTGCCACTTCAGCGGGATACACCGGGGAGCTGTTTTTT
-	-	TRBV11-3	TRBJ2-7	CASTPGGGLGEQYF	TGTGCCAGCACCCCAGGGGGGGGCCTGGGGGAGCAGTACTTC
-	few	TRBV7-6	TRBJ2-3	CASEAGADGTDTQYF	TGTGCCAGCGAGGCGGGGGCCGACGGGACAGATACGCAGTATTTT
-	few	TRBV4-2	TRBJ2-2	CASSSGPSNTGELFF	TGTGCCAGCAGCTCGGGACCGTCGAACACCGGGGAGCTGTTTTTT
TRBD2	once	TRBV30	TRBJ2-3	CAWGRLAGYTDTQYF	TGTGCCTGGGGGCGACTAGCGGGGTATACAGATACGCAGTATTTT
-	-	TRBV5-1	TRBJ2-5	CASSGDQETQYF	TGCGCCAGCAGCGGAGACCAAGAGACCCAGTACTTC
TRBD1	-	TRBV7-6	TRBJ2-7	CASSAGQGVGTYEQYF	TGTGCCAGCAGCGCCGGACAGGGGGTTGGGACCTACGAGCAGTACTTC
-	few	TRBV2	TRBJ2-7	CASSELNVEQYF	TGTGCCAGCAGTGAACTTAACGTCGAGCAGTACTTC
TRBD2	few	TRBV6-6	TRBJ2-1	CASREISGGPVTEQFF	TGTGCCAGCAGAGAAATCAGCGGGGGGCCCGTTACTGAGCAGTTCTTC
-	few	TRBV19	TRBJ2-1	CASRTSPSSNEQFF	TGTGCCAGTAGAACTAGCCCGTCTTCAAATGAGCAGTTCTTC
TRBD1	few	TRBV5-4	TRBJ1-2	CASSLTGQGSYGYTF	TGTGCCAGCAGCTTAACGGGACAGGGATCCTATGGCTACACCTTC
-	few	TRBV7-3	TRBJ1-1	CASSTQANTEAFF	TGTGCCAGCAGTACCCAAGCGAACACTGAAGCTTTCTTT
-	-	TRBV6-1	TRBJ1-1	CASSDFNRGAAEAFF	TGTGCCAGCAGTGATTTTAACCGGGGGGCGGCTGAAGCTTTCTTT
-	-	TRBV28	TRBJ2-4	CASRNIAKNIQYF	TGTGCCAGCAGGAATATAGCCAAAAACATTCAGTACTTC
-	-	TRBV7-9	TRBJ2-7	CASSSTAGDSYEQYF	TGTGCCAGCAGCTCAACGGCAGGGGATAGCTACGAGCAGTACTTC
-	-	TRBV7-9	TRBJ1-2	CASSPDSPVDGYTF	TGTGCCAGCAGCCCGGACAGCCCCGTCGATGGCTACACCTTC
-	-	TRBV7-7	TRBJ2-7	CASSPFSDSDYEQYF	TGTGCTAGCAGCCCCTTTTCAGACTCCGACTACGAGCAGTACTTC